The clone carrying this T cell receptor (beta chain) was recorded many times. This entry comes from a study of T cells in Graves' hyperthyroidism and ophthalmopathy. Researchers defined stable Graves' hyperthyroidism as no ophthalmopathy progression within 18 months. Orbital computed tomography, thyroid ultrasound, serum thyroxine and TRAb, and clinical symptoms together informed the diagnoses. The investigators amplified TCR beta CDR3 regions from RNA transcripts. HTBI primers were the set used in a first-round RT-PCR of the TCR CDR3. Each CDR3 protein gets one entry after TCRdb re-called the multiplex PCR reads with MiXCR. The sample consists of over 550,000 distinct CDR3 sequences, approximately 15% of them appearing once. The sequence derives from a young woman with Graves' hyperthyroidism. The sequencing sample was made of blood.

CDR3 sequence (DNA): TGTGCCAGCAGTCGGACCTTTCGGCAGGGTGGAAACACCATATATTTT. Encoded protein: CASSRTFRQGGNTIYF. The rearrangement joins TRBV27 to TRBJ1-3; D is possibly TRBD1 (5 bases). Germline V lookup: CDR1 MNHEY, CDR2 SMNVEV (reference sequence). This CDR3 has 16 amino acids. Trimming left V 5 bases short and J 3 bases short, with 17 bases between.